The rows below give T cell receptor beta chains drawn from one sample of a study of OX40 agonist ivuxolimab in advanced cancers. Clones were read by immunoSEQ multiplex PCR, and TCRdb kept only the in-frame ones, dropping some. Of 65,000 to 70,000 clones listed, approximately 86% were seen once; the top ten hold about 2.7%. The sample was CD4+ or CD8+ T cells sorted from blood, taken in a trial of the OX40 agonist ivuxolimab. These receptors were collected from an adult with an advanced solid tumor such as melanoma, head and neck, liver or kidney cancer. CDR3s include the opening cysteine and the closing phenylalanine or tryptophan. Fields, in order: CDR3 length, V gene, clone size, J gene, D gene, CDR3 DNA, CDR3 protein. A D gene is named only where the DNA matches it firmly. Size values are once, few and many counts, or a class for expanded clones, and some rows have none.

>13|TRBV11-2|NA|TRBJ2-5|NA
TGTGCCAGCAGCTTCGGGGGGCTAGAGACCCAGTACTTC
CASSFGGLETQYF
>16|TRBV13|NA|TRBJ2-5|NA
TGTGCCAGCAGCTCAGTGGTAGGACAGTCCCGTCGGACCCAGTACTTC
CASSSVVGQSRRTQYF
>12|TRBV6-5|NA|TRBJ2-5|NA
TGTGCCAGCAGTCCAATAAACGGGTGGGAGTACTTC
CASSPINGWEYF
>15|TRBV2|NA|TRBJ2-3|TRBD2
TGTGCCAGCCGTCGGGAAACGGGAGGCCAGACGTTCGAGTATTTT
CASRRETGGQTFEYF
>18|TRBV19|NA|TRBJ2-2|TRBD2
TGTGCCAGTAGTATTGGCCCGACTAGCGGGTGGTACACCGGGGAGCTGTTTTTT
CASSIGPTSGWYTGELFF
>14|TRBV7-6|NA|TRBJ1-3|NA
TGTGCCAGCAGCGCGACGGTTTTTGGAAACACCATATATTTT
CASSATVFGNTIYF
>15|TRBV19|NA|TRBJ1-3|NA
TGTGCCAGTAGTATAAAGGGGAACTCTGGAAACACCATATATTTT
CASSIKGNSGNTIYF
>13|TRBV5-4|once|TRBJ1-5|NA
TGTGCCAGCAGCTTGGGGGTCAATCAGCCCCAGCATTTT
CASSLGVNQPQHF
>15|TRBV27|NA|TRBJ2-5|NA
TGTGCCAGCAGCCCATACTTAAGCGGACAAGAGACCCAGTACTTC
CASSPYLSGQETQYF
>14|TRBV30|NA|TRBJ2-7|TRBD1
TGTGCCTGGAGTGCAACAGGGGGCTTCGACGAGCAGTACTTC
CAWSATGGFDEQYF
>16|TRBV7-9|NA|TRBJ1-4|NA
TGTGCCAGCAGCTTTTCTCGAGACAGCGTTAATGAAAAACTGTTTTTT
CASSFSRDSVNEKLFF
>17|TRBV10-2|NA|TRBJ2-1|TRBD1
TGCGCCAGCAGTGAGTCGGACAGGGCGATGACCTACAATGAGCAGTTCTTC
CASSESDRAMTYNEQFF
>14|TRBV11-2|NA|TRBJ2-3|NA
TGTGCCAGCAGCTTAAGGGCCTTCACAGATACGCAGTATTTT
CASSLRAFTDTQYF
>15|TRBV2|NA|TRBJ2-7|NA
TGTGCCAGCAGTGAAGCATGGAAGGTTCTCTACGAGCAGTACTTC
CASSEAWKVLYEQYF
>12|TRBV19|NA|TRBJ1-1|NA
TGTGCCAGTCTAGACCTGAACACTGAAGCTTTCTTT
CASLDLNTEAFF
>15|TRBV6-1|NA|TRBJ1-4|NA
TGTGCCAGCAGCCGGACGGTCCCAACTAATGAAAAACTGTTTTTT
CASSRTVPTNEKLFF
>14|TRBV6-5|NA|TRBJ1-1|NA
TGTGCCAGCAGTTCACCCCGGAGGGAACCTGAAGCTTTCTTT
CASSSPRREPEAFF
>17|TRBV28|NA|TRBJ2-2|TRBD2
TGTGCCAGCAGGACTGGGGAGGGGTTGAGCGTCACCGGGGAGCTGTTTTTT
CASRTGEGLSVTGELFF
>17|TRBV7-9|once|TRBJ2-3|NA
TGTGCCAGCAGCTCTCTTTACTCTGCAACTAGCACAGATACGCAGTATTTT
CASSSLYSATSTDTQYF
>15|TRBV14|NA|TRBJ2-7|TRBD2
TGTGCCAGCAGCAAGGTGGCGGGGGTCCGCTACGAGCAGTACTTC
CASSKVAGVRYEQYF
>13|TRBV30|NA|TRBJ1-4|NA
TGTGCCTGGAGGTCGAAGGCGGGTGAAAAACTGTTTTTT
CAWRSKAGEKLFF
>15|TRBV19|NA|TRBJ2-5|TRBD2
TGTGCCAGTAGTATCTTTGCGGGAGGCAAAGAGACCCAGTACTTC
CASSIFAGGKETQYF
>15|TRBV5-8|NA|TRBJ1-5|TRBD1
TGTGCCAGCAGCTACAGGGGGCAAGGGAATCAGCCCCAGCATTTT
CASSYRGQGNQPQHF
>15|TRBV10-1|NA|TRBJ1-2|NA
TGCGCCAGCAGGAGGGGACGGGGGGGAGGATATGGCTACACCTTC
CASRRGRGGGYGYTF
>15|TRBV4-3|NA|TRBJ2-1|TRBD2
TGCGCCAGCAGTCGGACTAGCGGGGGGGTAAATGAGCAGTTCTTC
CASSRTSGGVNEQFF
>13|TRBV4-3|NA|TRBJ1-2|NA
TGCGCCAGCAGCCTCCGACAGGAATATGGCTACACCTTC
CASSLRQEYGYTF
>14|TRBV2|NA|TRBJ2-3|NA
TGTGCCAGCAGTGTTGCGGGAACCACAGATACGCAGTATTTT
CASSVAGTTDTQYF
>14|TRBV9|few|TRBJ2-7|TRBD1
TGTGCCAGCAGCGGGGACAGGGGGCACTACGAGCAGTACTTC
CASSGDRGHYEQYF
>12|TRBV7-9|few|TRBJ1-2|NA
TGTGCCAGCAGCTTAGAGAAGGATGGCTACACCTTC
CASSLEKDGYTF
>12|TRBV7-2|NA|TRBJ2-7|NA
TGTGCCAGCAGAGATAGCGGTTACGAGCAGTACTTC
CASRDSGYEQYF
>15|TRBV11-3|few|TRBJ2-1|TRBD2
TGTGCCAGCAGCTCCCCGGCTAGCGGGAGGGGCCCTCTGTTCTTC
CASSSPASGRGPLFF
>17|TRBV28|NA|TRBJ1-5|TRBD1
TGTGCCAGCAGCCGGGGACAGGGGTTCTTCGGCAATCAGCCCCAGCATTTT
CASSRGQGFFGNQPQHF
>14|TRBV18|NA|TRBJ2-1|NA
TGTGCCAGCTCAACAAAGGGGGGTTGGAATGAGCAGTTCTTC
CASSTKGGWNEQFF
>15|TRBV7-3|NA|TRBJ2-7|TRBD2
TGTGCCAGCAGCTTAACGGATAGCGGGACCTACGAGCAGTACTTC
CASSLTDSGTYEQYF
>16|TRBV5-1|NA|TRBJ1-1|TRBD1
TGCGCCAGCAGCCTTTCCGTGGGACAGGGAAGGTCTGAAGCTTTCTTT
CASSLSVGQGRSEAFF
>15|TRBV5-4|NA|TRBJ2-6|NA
TGTGCCAGCAGCTTGGTAGGGGTTGGGGCCAACGTCCTGACTTTC
CASSLVGVGANVLTF
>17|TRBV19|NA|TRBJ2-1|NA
TGTGCCAGTAGTATGTGGGGGGCCGGAGTGCCCCACAATGAGCAGTTCTTC
CASSMWGAGVPHNEQFF
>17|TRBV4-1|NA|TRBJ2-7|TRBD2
TGCGCCAGCAGCCAAGAGGACACTAGCGATGGAGCCTACGAGCAGTACTTC
CASSQEDTSDGAYEQYF
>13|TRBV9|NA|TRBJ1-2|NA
TGTGCCAGCAGCCCCCCGCGGGCCTCAAATTACACCTTC
CASSPPRASNYTF
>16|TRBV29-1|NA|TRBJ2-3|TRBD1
TGCAGCTCCTCCTTTATAGGACAGGGATTTACAGATACGCAGTATTTT
CSSSFIGQGFTDTQYF
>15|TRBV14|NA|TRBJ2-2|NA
TGTGCCAGCAGCCAAGATAGCCGGGGCACCGGGGAGCTGTTTTTT
CASSQDSRGTGELFF
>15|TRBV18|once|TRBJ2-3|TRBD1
TGTGCCAGCTCACCAGGGACAGGGCCCACAGATACGCAGTATTTT
CASSPGTGPTDTQYF
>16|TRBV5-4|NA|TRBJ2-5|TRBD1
TGTGCCAGCAGCGAATGGACAGGGGGCGTCCAAGAGACCCAGTACTTC
CASSEWTGGVQETQYF
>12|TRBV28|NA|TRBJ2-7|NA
TGTGCCAGCCACACCCCCGGTTTCGAGCAGTACTTC
CASHTPGFEQYF
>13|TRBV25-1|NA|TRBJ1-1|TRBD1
TGTGCCAGCAAGGACAGGAAGAACACTGAAGCTTTCTTT
CASKDRKNTEAFF
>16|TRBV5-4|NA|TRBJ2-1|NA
TGTGCCAGCAGCTTGGGGGCGGCTACGGCCCCTCGGGAGCAGTTCTTC
CASSLGAATAPREQFF
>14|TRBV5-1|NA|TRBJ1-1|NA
TGCGCCAGCAGCTCCGGGACCGGGAACACTGAAGCTTTCTTT
CASSSGTGNTEAFF
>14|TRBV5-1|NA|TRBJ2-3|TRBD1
TGCGCCAGTAGGGACAGGGGTACCACAGATACGCAGTATTTT
CASRDRGTTDTQYF
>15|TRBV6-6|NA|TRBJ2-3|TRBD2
TGTGCCAGCATTCCGGGACTAGCGGGAGAAGATACGCAGTATTTT
CASIPGLAGEDTQYF
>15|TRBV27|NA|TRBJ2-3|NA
TGTGCCAGCAGTTGGGCCGGGACAAGCACAGATACGCAGTATTTT
CASSWAGTSTDTQYF
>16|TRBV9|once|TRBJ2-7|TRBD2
TGTGCCAGCAGCCCAGGGCGGGGCGGGAGGGCATGGGAGCAGTACTTC
CASSPGRGGRAWEQYF
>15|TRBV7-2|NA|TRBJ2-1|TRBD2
TGTGCCAGCAGCTCCTCGGGGGGGTTAGGGAATGAGCAGTTCTTC
CASSSSGGLGNEQFF
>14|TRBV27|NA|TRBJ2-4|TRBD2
TGTGCCAGCAGTCCACTCGGGGGGGCGGACATTCAGTACTTC
CASSPLGGADIQYF
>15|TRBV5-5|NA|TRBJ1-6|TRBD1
TGTGCCAGCAGCCCGCGGACAGGGGAGGGTTCACCCCTCCACTTT
CASSPRTGEGSPLHF
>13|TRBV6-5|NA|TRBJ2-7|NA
TGTGCCAGCAGCCGCGACTACTCCTACGAGCAGTACTTC
CASSRDYSYEQYF
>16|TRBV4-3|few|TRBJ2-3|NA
TGCGCCAGCAGCCAAGAAGAGCCTTCATTCACAGATACGCAGTATTTT
CASSQEEPSFTDTQYF
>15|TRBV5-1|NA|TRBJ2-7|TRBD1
TGCGCCAGCAGCTCTCAGGGGGCGGCTGCCTACGAGCAGTACTTC
CASSSQGAAAYEQYF
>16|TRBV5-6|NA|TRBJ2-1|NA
TGTGCCAGCAGCTTGGCTTGGTCTTGGGCCAACAATGAGCAGTTCTTC
CASSLAWSWANNEQFF
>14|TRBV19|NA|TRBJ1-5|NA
TGTGCCAGTAGTAGACAGAATAGCAATCAGCCCCAGCATTTT
CASSRQNSNQPQHF
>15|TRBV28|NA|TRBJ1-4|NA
TGTGCCAGCTTTGGGGTGCCCCCAACTAATGAAAAACTGTTTTTT
CASFGVPPTNEKLFF